This TCR beta chain was recorded in a study of CD8 T cells in Susac syndrome. Study observations and caveats: It was acknowledged in the study that its TCR sequencing and HLA analysis involved a relatively small number of individuals.

The RNA, about 0.45 to 1 ug, was put through reverse transcription using random hexamers. The immunoSEQ assay covered 54 Vbeta and 13 Jbeta segments for CDR3. One entry per CDR3 protein results from TCRdb running MiXCR on the immunoSEQ multiplex PCR reads. Among some 150,000 distinct CDR3 sequences listed, 94% were seen once. As regards this clonotype: Its target is not known.

The authors sequenced TCR beta from blood CD8+ and CD4+ T cells. Negative isolation was applied to CD8+ and CD4+ T cells, and FACS enrichment was applied to TEMRA cells. The CDR3 runs 13 residues. V trimming: 7 bases; J trimming: 7 bases; junction bases outside the gene matches: 8. CDR1 and CDR2 from the germline V gene are SGDLS and YYNGEE. The chain joins TRBV9 to TRBJ2-7, with 10 nucleotides matching TRBD2. Material for sequencing was CD8+ T cells from PBMCs. The receptor's source is a human donor in good health. The CDR3 DNA sequence: TGTGCCAGCTCAGCGGGAGGGTGGGGAGAGCAGTACTTC. The encoded protein is CASSAGGWGEQYF.